These 27 T cell receptor beta chains originate from one sample sequenced in a study of blood T cell repertoires in COVID-19. Libraries were prepared by immunoSEQ multiplex PCR; TCRdb keeps only in-frame clonotypes and omits some of them. The sample includes some 20,000 clones, roughly 77% of them seen just once. Sample: peripheral blood. These receptors all come from a man aged 55 to 70 with acute or convalescent COVID-19.

The CDR3: CASSVRAGEREQYF. In DNA form, the CDR3 reads TGTGCCAGCAGCGTACGAGCGGGGGAAAGGGAGCAGTACTTC. The rearrangement uses TRBV7-2 and TRBJ2-7, with 8 bases that match TRBD2. Germline trimming cut 5 bases from V and 7 bases from J; bases unmatched to any gene: 10. Germline V lookup: CDR1 SGHTA, CDR2 FQGNSA. This CDR3 is built from 14 residues.

The chain is built from TRBV18 and TRBJ2-2, with 9 bases fitting TRBD1. Germline V gives CDR1 KGHSH, CDR2 LQKENI. The V gene end was trimmed by 3 bases and the J gene end by 2 bases; junction bases not matched to a gene: 10. This CDR3 region has 18 residues. The CDR3 protein is CASSPRDDRGSNTGELFF. CDR3 coding DNA: TGTGCCAGCTCACCCCGTGATGACAGGGGGTCTAACACCGGGGAGCTGTTTTTT.

The chain uses TRBV9 and TRBJ2-1; D is undetermined. This CDR3 has 14 amino acids. The V gene's germline CDR1 is SGDLS and CDR2 YYNGEE. With 0 bases removed from V and 8 bases from J, the gap between germline ends came to 12 bases. As DNA, the CDR3 is TGTGCCAGCAGCGTAGTTTCGGGTTCGGATGAGCAGTTCTTC. Translating gives CASSVVSGSDEQFF.

The V call is TRBV7-2, the J call TRBJ1-5; D is unclear. V lost 3 bases and J 2 bases, leaving 11 bases between the germline ends. Germline CDR1 reads SGHTA; CDR2 reads FQGNSA. The CDR3 sequence is 15 residues long. CDR3 DNA: TGTGCCAGCAGCTTGACTCGGTCAGGCAATCAGCCCCAGCATTTT. Its translation: CASSLTRSGNQPQHF. Variable domain in full (rest from reference TRBV7-2 and TRBJ1-5): GAGVSQSPSNKVTEKGKDVELRCDPISGHTALYWYRQSLGQGLEFLIYFQGNSAPDKSGLPSDRFSAERTGGSVSTLTIQRTQQEDSAVYLCASSLTRSGNQPQHFGDGTRLSIL.

The V gene is TRBV9, the J gene TRBJ1-3; no reliable D call. Germline V gene data show CDR1 as SGDLS and CDR2 as YYNGEE. This CDR3 has 14 amino acids. V was clipped by 3 bases and J by 4 bases, with 11 bases between them. CDR3: CASSAGGAGNTIYF. The CDR3 nucleotides are TGTGCCAGCAGCGCCGGTGGAGCCGGAAACACCATATATTTT.

The chain uses TRBV5-1 and TRBJ1-2; D is unresolved. The CDR3 extends over 12 amino acids. V was shortened by 0 bases and J by 13 bases, with 13 bases between the two germline ends. The germline gives CDR1 SGHRS, CDR2 YFSETQ. The CDR3 is CASSLDPYPLTF. CDR3 DNA: TGCGCCAGCAGCTTGGACCCCTACCCTCTCACCTTC.

The V call is TRBV9, the J call TRBJ1-3; tentatively, D is TRBD1 (5 bases). V was pared by 4 bases and J by 4 bases, with 15 bases between. Germline V gene data show CDR1 as SGDLS and CDR2 as YYNGEE. The CDR3 is 15 residues long. The CDR3 DNA sequence: TGTGCCAGCAGCCAATCCGGACAAACCGGAAACACCATATATTTT. The encoded protein is CASSQSGQTGNTIYF.

The chain employs TRBV9 and TRBJ1-1; the match to TRBD1 covers 8 bases. This CDR3 region has 15 residues. Germline lookup yields CDR1 SGDLS and CDR2 YYNGEE. V dropped 2 bases and J dropped 11; count of bases not matched to a gene: 14. CDR3 DNA: TGTGCCAGCAGCGTCCTAGGACAGGGTCGAAGTTATGCTTTCTTT. It yields the protein CASSVLGQGRSYAFF.

This chain uses TRBV4-1 with TRBJ2-1; TRBD1 is a possible D gene (5 bases). The germline CDR1 and CDR2 sequences are MGHRA and YSYEKL. V lost 3 bases and J lost 0, with 12 bases in between. CDR3 size: 16 residues. The CDR3 is CASSHPPGSSYNEQFF. The CDR3 region has the DNA TGCGCCAGCAGCCACCCTCCAGGGTCCTCCTACAATGAGCAGTTCTTC.

The CDR3 DNA reads TGTGCCAGCAGCCAGGAGACAGGGGGCGCGCAGACCCAGTACTTC. It yields the protein CASSQETGGAQTQYF. The rearrangement links TRBV5-4 to TRBJ2-5; 10 bases are a match to TRBD1. Trimming removed 4 bases from V and 6 bases from J; junction bases left unmatched: 9. Germline lookup yields CDR1 SGHNT and CDR2 YYREEE (reference sequence). This CDR3 is 15 amino acids long. Based on the CDR3 plus reference TRBV5-4 and TRBJ2-5, the full variable domain is ETGVTQSPTHLIKTRGQQVTLRCSSQSGHNTVSWYQQALGQGPQFIFQYYREEENGRGNFPPRFSGLQFPNYSSELNVNALELDDSALYLCASSQETGGAQTQYFGPGTRLLVL.

The gene calls are TRBV2 and TRBJ1-1; D not certain. Germline CDR1 SNHLY, CDR2 FYNNEI. This CDR3 is 10 amino acids long. With 8 bases removed from V and 4 bases from J, the gap between germline ends came to 5 bases. CDR3 in DNA: TGTGCCAGCGGAGGCACTGAAGCTTTCTTT. It is translated as CASGGTEAFF.

This chain links TRBV5-4 with TRBJ2-6, with D possibly matching TRBD1 (5 bases). Germline V gene data show CDR1 as SGHNT and CDR2 as YYREEE (reference sequence). The germline V and J ends were trimmed by 0 bases and 2 bases, with 18 bases remaining between them. The CDR3 is 19 amino acids. The CDR3 coding sequence is TGTGCCAGCAGCTTGGCCGGAATGGGGCGAGACGCTGGGGCCAACGTCCTGACTTTC. Encoded protein: CASSLAGMGRDAGANVLTF.

The gene calls are TRBV24-1 and TRBJ2-2, with a weak D call TRBD1 (6 bases). The CDR3 has 15 residues. V lost 4 bases and J 5 bases, leaving 13 bases between the germline ends. In germline, CDR1 is KGHDR, CDR2 SFDVKD. This CDR3 is CATSETGHLTGELFF. DNA for the CDR3: TGTGCCACCAGTGAAACAGGGCACTTAACCGGGGAGCTGTTTTTT.

V gene TRBV6-5 combines with J gene TRBJ2-7; 9 bases agree with TRBD1. The CDR3 has 13 amino acids. J gave up 1 base and V 7 bases, and 2 bases lay outside the gene matches. Germline values: CDR1 MNHEY, CDR2 SVGAGI. The CDR3 here is CASNGQGSYEQYF. CDR3 DNA: TGTGCCAGCAACGGACAGGGGTCCTACGAGCAGTACTTC.

In this sample, this clone turned up a few times. The chain joins TRBV19 to TRBJ1-5; 9 bases agree with TRBD1. This CDR3 has 15 residues. V shed 5 bases and J 3 bases; nucleotides not matched to a gene: 5. Germline CDR1 and CDR2: LNHDA and SQIVND (reference sequence). The CDR3 region has the DNA TGTGCCAGTAGTCTTACAGGGGGCTTCAATCAGCCCCAGCATTTT. Encoded protein: CASSLTGGFNQPQHF.

The chain carries TRBV12-5 and TRBJ1-6; D is uncertain. Germline V CDR1 and CDR2: LGHNT, FRNRAP. Trimming stripped 4 bases from V and 8 bases from J, with 12 bases between. The CDR3 loop spans 14 amino acids. CDR3 coding DNA: TGTGCTAGTGGTTCGACACCCTCGGATTCACCCCTCCACTTT. Translated, it gives CASGSTPSDSPLHF.

The chain links TRBV24-1 to TRBJ1-1, with D unresolved. The CDR3 consists of 14 residues. CDR1 and CDR2 (germline): KGHDR, SFDVKD. Trimming stripped 1 base from V and 1 base from J, with 6 bases between. CDR3 in amino acids: CATSDLRGNTEAFF. The CDR3 DNA reads as TGTGCCACCAGTGATTTAAGAGGGAACACTGAAGCTTTCTTT.

The chain has TRBV7-6 and TRBJ2-5; 9 bases line up with TRBD1. The CDR3 has 15 residues. Germline lookup yields CDR1 SGHVS and CDR2 FNYEAQ. The ends lost 4 bases at V and 5 bases at J; junction bases unmatched: 8. CDR3 region: CASSSPGTGRETQYF. In DNA, the CDR3 is TGTGCCAGCAGCTCACCCGGGACAGGGAGGGAGACCCAGTACTTC.

This chain connects TRBV18 to TRBJ1-2; 9 bases are a match to TRBD1. After removal of 3 bases from V and 4 bases from J, the junction contained 6 bases not matched to a gene. Looked up from germline, CDR1 is KGHSH and CDR2 is LQKENI. The CDR3 sequence is 15 residues long. The CDR3, as DNA: TGTGCCAGCTCACCCGAACAGGGGGCGGTCTATGGCTACACCTTC. It translates to CASSPEQGAVYGYTF.

This chain connects TRBV5-1 to TRBJ2-2; D not certain. V lost 6 bases, J lost 1 base, and 10 bases lay in between. Germline V gives CDR1 SGHRS, CDR2 YFSETQ. The CDR3 length is 14 residues. The CDR3 DNA is TGCGCCAGCACGGCACAGATGAACACCGGGGAGCTGTTTTTT. Amino acid sequence: CASTAQMNTGELFF.

This sequence joins TRBV7-2 and TRBJ2-3; tentatively, D is TRBD1 (5 bases). The CDR3 extends over 14 amino acids. V was shortened by 5 bases and J by 6 bases, with 15 bases between the two germline ends. Germline lookup yields CDR1 SGHTA and CDR2 FQGNSA. CDR3 in DNA: TGTGCCAGCAGCATACAGGTTCCTGGGGATACGCAGTATTTT. It codes for CASSIQVPGDTQYF.

The genes are TRBV5-1 and TRBJ2-5; 8 bases match TRBD1. The ends lost 5 bases at V and 3 bases at J; junction bases unmatched: 6. Germline loops: CDR1 SGHRS, CDR2 YFSETQ. The CDR3 consists of 14 residues. CDR3 sequence (DNA): TGCGCCAGCAGGCTTATACAGGGGGAAGAGACCCAGTACTTC. Its translation: CASRLIQGEETQYF.

This chain uses TRBV19 with TRBJ2-7, with 7 bases identical to TRBD2. CDR3 length: 14 residues. V was clipped by 3 bases and J by 2 bases; unmatched bases: 4. Germline V gene lookup returns CDR1 LNHDA and CDR2 SQIVND (reference sequence). CDR3 residues: CASSIGGGTYEQYF. CDR3 sequence (DNA): TGTGCCAGTAGTATCGGCGGGGGAACCTACGAGCAGTACTTC. Drawing the rest from reference TRBV19 and TRBJ2-7, the complete variable domain is DGGITQSPKYLFRKEGQNVTLSCEQNLNHDAMYWYRQDPGQGLRLIYYSQIVNDFQKGDIAEGYSVSREKKESFPLTVTSAQKNPTAFYLCASSIGGGTYEQYFGPGTRLTVT.

This sequence joins TRBV12-5 and TRBJ1-1; 7 bases map to TRBD1. The V and J ends lost 6 bases and 4 bases, in that order; junction bases with no gene match: 2. Germline V gene data show CDR1 as LGHNT and CDR2 as FRNRAP. CDR3 length: 12 residues. CDR3 coding DNA: TGTGCTAGTGGCTCAGGGGGCACTGAAGCTTTCTTT. This sequence encodes CASGSGGTEAFF.

The chain has TRBV25-1 and TRBJ2-7, with 8 bases identical to TRBD1. Trimming removed 1 base from V and 6 bases from J; junction bases left unmatched: 5. The CDR3 consists of 14 residues. Germline V gene sequence: CDR1 MGHDK, CDR2 SYGVNS. CDR3 protein: CASSELDRAGEQYF. The CDR3 nucleotides read TGTGCCAGCAGTGAATTGGACAGGGCGGGCGAGCAGTACTTC.

V gene TRBV28 combines with J gene TRBJ2-7; the D gene is possibly TRBD1 (6 bases). CDR1 and CDR2 from the germline V gene are MDHEN and SYDVKM. V was shortened by 6 bases and J by 5 bases, with 17 bases between the two germline ends. The CDR3 covers 14 residues. The CDR3: CASSWDKIRHEQYF. CDR3 coding DNA: TGTGCCAGCAGCTGGGACAAAATCAGGCACGAGCAGTACTTC. Looking up the rest from reference TRBV28 and TRBJ2-7 gives the full variable domain: DVKVTQSSRYLVKRTGEKVFLECVQDMDHENMFWYRQDPGLGLRLIYFSYDVKMKEKGDIPEGYSVSREKKERFSLILESASTNQTSMYLCASSWDKIRHEQYFGPGTRLTVT.

The genes are TRBV7-8 and TRBJ2-1; maybe TRBD1 (6 bases). Germline V gene sequence: CDR1 SGHVS, CDR2 FQNEAQ. The V end lost 2 bases, the J end lost 3 bases, and 17 bases lay between the germline ends. This CDR3 comprises 17 residues. CDR3 nucleotide sequence: TGTGCCAGCAGCTTACGGCCCCCAGGGGTGGGCTACAATGAGCAGTTCTTC. Translation: CASSLRPPGVGYNEQFF.